This TCR beta chain was retrieved from a study of T cell changes during pregnancy in multiple sclerosis. Assay used: immunoSEQ multiplex PCR; TCRdb lists only in-frame clones, some missing. The repertoire consists of approximately 89,000 clones, with nearly 95% occurring once and the leading ten covering roughly 1.7%. The CDR3 covers 14 residues. With 2 bases removed from V and 7 bases from J, the gap between germline ends came to 14 bases. Germline V gene data show CDR1 as SNHLY and CDR2 as FYNNEI. This sequence joins TRBV2 and TRBJ2-5; perhaps TRBD1 as D (7 bases). The sequencing used peripheral blood, collected after pregnancy. This TCR was recovered from a female donor in good health, enrolled as a control in a pregnancy study. The CDR3 loop reads CASSEIGGGGTQYF. The CDR3 DNA reads as TGTGCCAGCAGTGAAATCGGAGGGGGCGGGACCCAGTACTTC.